The 31 T cell receptor beta chains listed next were all sequenced from one sample in a study of beta chain features in type 1 diabetes. These receptors lack a known antigen. As every portion of the isolated RNA was reverse transcribed, the sequencing read expressed TCRB transcripts. Sequenced by immunoSEQ multiplex PCR; TCRdb stores in-frame clones only, minus some. The table shows roughly 400,000 clones, with 9.6% occurring only once. Study observations and caveats: There was a moderate but significant shortening of TCRB CDR3s in all four CD4+ subsets of Type 1 diabetes patients.

The specimen was central memory CD4+ T cells from blood. The receptor source for this set is a man aged 25 to 40 with type 1 diabetes.

The V call is TRBV4-2, the J call TRBJ2-1; D might be TRBD2 (6 bases). Trimming took 4 bases from V and 3 from J, leaving 13 bases between them. Germline assignment: CDR1 LGHNA and CDR2 YNFKEQ. CDR3 length: 15 residues. The chain's CDR3 is CASSLGTEIYNEQFF. As DNA, the CDR3 is TGTGCCAGCAGCCTTGGGACTGAAATCTACAATGAGCAGTTCTTC.

This clone was found a few times. The genes are TRBV13 and TRBJ2-1; 8 positions agree with TRBD1. This CDR3 region has 15 residues. Germline CDR1 PRHDT, CDR2 FYEKMQ (reference sequence). V dropped 0 bases and J dropped 5; count of bases not matched to a gene: 3. Here the CDR3 reads CASSLGDRADNEQFF. In nucleotides, the CDR3 is TGTGCCAGCAGCTTAGGGGACAGGGCTGACAATGAGCAGTTCTTC. The whole variable domain, filled in from reference TRBV13 and TRBJ2-1, reads AAGVIQSPRHLIKEKRETATLKCYPIPRHDTVYWYQQGPGQDPQFLISFYEKMQSDKGSIPDRFSAQQFSDYHSELNMSSLELGDSALYFCASSLGDRADNEQFFGPGTRLTVL.

The V gene is TRBV7-8, the J gene TRBJ2-4, with D perhaps matching TRBD2 (6 bases). The CDR3 totals 15 residues. CDR1 SGHVS and CDR2 FQNEAQ come from the germline V gene. V was clipped by 5 bases and J by 14 bases, with 25 bases between them. CDR3 coding DNA: TGTGCCAGCAGCCCCCTCCTCATCGGCGGGAATATAAAGTACTTC. It codes for CASSPLLIGGNIKYF.

This clone was found a few times. V gene TRBV4-2 combines with J gene TRBJ2-7; D assignment may be TRBD1 or TRBD2 (5 bases each). CDR3 length: 13 residues. Trimming shortened V by 5 bases and J by 7 bases, and 15 bases separated the two germline ends. CDR1 is LGHNA and CDR2 is YNFKEQ in the germline V gene. The CDR3 here is CASSFGINREQYF. For the CDR3, the DNA is TGTGCCAGCAGCTTCGGGATTAACAGGGAGCAGTACTTC.

There are a few counts of this clone. The DNA of the CDR3 is TGTGCCAGCAGCCCACCCGGGGAGGCCTCCTACGAGCAGTACTTC. This encodes CASSPPGEASYEQYF. This chain uses TRBV28 with TRBJ2-7, with D tentatively TRBD2 (6 bases). The CDR3 sequence is 15 residues long. CDR1 is MDHEN and CDR2 is SYDVKM in the germline V gene. The V and J ends lost 6 bases and 0 bases respectively, with 15 bases between them.

This clone was observed a few times. The chain recombines TRBV5-1 with TRBJ2-3; 9 bases line up with TRBD2. The CDR3 has 15 amino acids. V shed 0 bases, J shed 4 bases, and the junction held 3 bases outside the gene matches. Germline lookup yields CDR1 SGHRS and CDR2 YFSETQ. Here the CDR3 reads CASSLELAGADTQYF. The CDR3 DNA is TGCGCCAGCAGCTTGGAACTAGCGGGTGCAGATACGCAGTATTTT.

This clone came up a few times. The chain employs TRBV5-1 and TRBJ2-5; D uncertain. The CDR3 is 14 residues long. The germline V gene encodes CDR1 SGHRS and CDR2 YFSETQ. Trimming shortened V by 0 bases and J by 2 bases, and 8 bases separated the two germline ends. The CDR3 region has the DNA TGCGCCAGCAGCTTGGAGTGGCCACAAGAGACCCAGTACTTC. This encodes CASSLEWPQETQYF.

The genes are TRBV6-1 and TRBJ2-5; TRBD1 matches at 8 bases. V lost 4 bases, J lost 5 bases, and 9 bases stayed unmatched. CDR1 and CDR2 (germline): MNHNS, SASEGT. The CDR3 covers 15 residues. The CDR3 spells CASSGWTGRGETQYF. CDR3 coding DNA: TGTGCCAGCAGTGGATGGACAGGGCGCGGGGAGACCCAGTACTTC.

This clone has just a few counts. The J gene is TRBJ1-2, the V gene TRBV10-2; D is perhaps TRBD1 (5 bases). The germline V gene has CDR1 WSHSY and CDR2 SAAADI. V was clipped by 8 bases and J by 9 bases, with 25 bases between them. CDR3 length equals 15 residues. This CDR3 reads CASGEAAGEFSSYTF. The CDR3 DNA follows: TGCGCCAGCGGGGAAGCTGCGGGGGAGTTTAGTAGCTACACCTTC.

The CDR3 DNA reads as TGCAGCGTTGAAGGTCTCGGACTGAAAAGCACAGATACGCAGTATTTT. This codes for CSVEGLGLKSTDTQYF. The chain uses TRBV29-1 and TRBJ2-3, with a possible D match to TRBD2 (5 bases). This CDR3 comprises 16 residues. The germline V gene has CDR1 SQVTM and CDR2 ANQGSEA. V lost 1 base and J lost 0, with 14 bases in between.

V usage is TRBV28 and J usage is TRBJ1-2, with 8 bases aligning to TRBD1. From germline, CDR1 is MDHEN and CDR2 SYDVKM. CDR3 length: 14 amino acids. V gave up 6 bases and J gave up 4 bases; unmatched junction bases: 7. The CDR3 nucleotides read TGTGCCAGCAGGGATGACAGGGGCAGCTATGGCTACACCTTC. Residues: CASRDDRGSYGYTF.

The V gene is TRBV6-5, the J gene TRBJ1-2; D unclear. The CDR3 spans 14 residues. The V and J ends lost 6 bases and 6 bases respectively, with 17 bases between them. Germline CDR1 is MNHEY and CDR2 is SVGAGI. DNA of the CDR3: TGTGCCAGCAGCAGGACTCGGGGAGCGGATGGCTACACCTTC. This translates into CASSRTRGADGYTF.

The V and J genes are TRBV30 and TRBJ2-3; 12 bases are a match to TRBD2. This CDR3 comprises 15 residues. Losses at the gene ends were 0 bases for V and 4 bases for J; bases not matched to a gene: 2. Germline CDR1 reads GTSNPN; CDR2 reads SVGIG (reference sequence). The CDR3 protein is CAWSVLAGGADTQYF. CDR3 bases: TGTGCCTGGAGTGTTCTAGCGGGAGGGGCAGATACGCAGTATTTT.

This clone was seen a few times. The chain combines TRBV15 with TRBJ2-3; D is ambiguous. Trimming shortened V by 0 bases and J by 0 bases, and 7 bases separated the two germline ends. This CDR3 comprises 15 residues. Germline CDR1 is LNHNV and CDR2 is YYDKDF (reference sequence). CDR3 sequence (DNA): TGTGCCACCAGCAGAGATCTGGCGAGCACAGATACGCAGTATTTT. Protein product: CATSRDLASTDTQYF.

J is TRBJ2-5 and V is TRBV5-1; D is unresolved. The CDR3 consists of 15 residues. Germline-derived CDR1 and CDR2 are SGHRS and YFSETQ. V dropped 1 base and J dropped 1 base, with 11 bases sitting between them. The CDR3 here is CASSLYRSAQETQYF. The CDR3 DNA reads as TGCGCCAGCAGCTTGTATCGGTCAGCCCAAGAGACCCAGTACTTC.

A few counts support this clone. This chain uses TRBV29-1 with TRBJ2-2; 7 positions agree with TRBD1. V lost 4 bases and J lost 6; bases outside the gene matches: 5. CDR3 length: 13 residues. Germline V gives CDR1 SQVTM, CDR2 ANQGSEA. The CDR3 bases are TGCAGCGTTGCGAAGGGGGCCCCCGGGGAGCTGTTTTTT. Amino acids: CSVAKGAPGELFF.

This clone was counted ten times or more. The rearrangement links TRBV14 to TRBJ2-1, with 7 nucleotides matching TRBD1. CDR1 is SGHDN, CDR2 FVKESK, per germline. The CDR3 is 13 residues long. V trimming: 5 bases; J trimming: 4 bases; junction bases outside the gene matches: 2. Here the CDR3 reads CASSSQGYNEQFF. As DNA, the CDR3 is TGTGCCAGCAGCTCACAGGGGTACAATGAGCAGTTCTTC.

The chain has TRBV11-2 and TRBJ2-7; TRBD2 might be the D (7 bases). Trimming cost V 2 bases and J 0 bases, with 14 bases left between them. This CDR3 comprises 16 residues. Germline V CDR1 and CDR2: SGHAT, FQNNGV. CDR3 loop: CASSLTGASGSYEQYF. The CDR3 nucleotides are TGTGCCAGCAGCTTAACGGGGGCTAGCGGCTCCTACGAGCAGTACTTC.

The chain uses TRBV9 and TRBJ1-2; D is perhaps TRBD1 (5 bases). This CDR3 region has 15 residues. With 4 bases removed from V and 4 bases from J, the gap between germline ends came to 17 bases. The V gene's germline CDR1 is SGDLS and CDR2 YYNGEE. The CDR3 protein is CASSHWAPGRYGYTF. The CDR3 region has the DNA TGTGCCAGCAGCCATTGGGCGCCGGGACGCTATGGCTACACCTTC.

The V gene is TRBV28, the J gene TRBJ2-5; D uncertain. Germline CDR1 reads MDHEN; CDR2 reads SYDVKM. The CDR3 extends over 15 amino acids. Trimming shortened V by 1 base and J by 7 bases, and 16 bases separated the two germline ends. As DNA, the CDR3 is TGTGCCAGCAGTTTATACGCCTACATGTCTGGGACCCAGTACTTC. Its protein is CASSLYAYMSGTQYF. Variable domain in full (rest from reference TRBV28 and TRBJ2-5): DVKVTQSSRYLVKRTGEKVFLECVQDMDHENMFWYRQDPGLGLRLIYFSYDVKMKEKGDIPEGYSVSREKKERFSLILESASTNQTSMYLCASSLYAYMSGTQYFGPGTRLLVL.

This clone was detected a few times. The sample contains more than one DNA sequence encoding this CDR3. The chain combines TRBV27 with TRBJ1-5; no definite D call. Deletions cut 6 bases from V and 4 bases from J, with 7 bases between. The CDR3 has 12 amino acids. Germline assignment: CDR1 MNHEY and CDR2 SMNVEV (reference sequence). The CDR3 DNA reads as TGTGCCAGCAGGGGAGGTAATCAGCCCCAGCATTTT. Its translation is CASRGGNQPQHF.

The table lists this clone with a few counts. The rearrangement joins TRBV7-8 to TRBJ2-1, with 8 bases that match TRBD2. Losses at the gene ends were 5 bases for V and 4 bases for J; bases not matched to a gene: 10. The CDR3 has 16 amino acids. Germline V gene sequence: CDR1 SGHVS, CDR2 FQNEAQ. The CDR3 coding sequence is TGTGCCAGCAGCCAGACGACTAGCGTCTTTTACAATGAGCAGTTCTTC. Its protein is CASSQTTSVFYNEQFF.

Only a few counts were recorded for this clone. The sample contains more than one DNA sequence encoding this CDR3. The chain is built from TRBV5-6 and TRBJ2-3; no firm D call. The CDR3 loop spans 13 amino acids. CDR1 and CDR2 from the germline V gene are SGHDT and YYEEEE. V dropped 4 bases and J dropped 1 base, with 7 bases sitting between them. CDR3 sequence: CASSPAGTDTQYF. DNA of the CDR3: TGTGCCAGCAGCCCCGCCGGCACAGATACGCAGTATTTT.

The table lists this clone with many counts. This chain uses TRBV30 with TRBJ2-7; TRBD2 agrees at 7 bases. CDR3 size: 17 residues. After removal of 2 bases from V and 2 bases from J, the junction contained 15 bases not matched to a gene. Per germline, CDR1 GTSNPN and CDR2 SVGIG (reference sequence). DNA of the CDR3: TGTGCCTGGAGTCGGGGGGTATATCGAGCGGCCACCTACGAGCAGTACTTC. This translates into CAWSRGVYRAATYEQYF.

The rearrangement uses TRBV6-4 and TRBJ1-2; no firm D call. V was pared by 4 bases and J by 3 bases, with 6 bases between. CDR1 MRHNA and CDR2 SNTAGT come from the germline V gene. The CDR3 extends over 12 amino acids. In DNA, the CDR3 is TGTGCCAGCAGTGCCGGAGACTATGGCTACACCTTC. It codes for CASSAGDYGYTF.

The chain uses TRBV7-9 and TRBJ2-6, with 7 bases fitting TRBD1. J was trimmed by 1 base and V by 5 bases; bases with no gene match: 14. The CDR3 is 19 residues long. The germline gives CDR1 SEHNR, CDR2 FQNEAQ (reference sequence). The DNA of the CDR3 is TGTGCCAGCAGCCTCCCTCGCCGGGACAGACCTTCTGGGGCCAACGTCCTGACTTTC. Protein: CASSLPRRDRPSGANVLTF.

The V and J genes are TRBV10-3 and TRBJ1-1; no clear D. The CDR3 spans 13 residues. V was pared by 3 bases and J by 3 bases, with 8 bases between. Germline loops: CDR1 ENHRY, CDR2 SYGVKD. The CDR3 region is CAISDGPDTEAFF. Here the CDR3 DNA reads TGTGCCATCAGTGACGGTCCAGACACTGAAGCTTTCTTT.

The chain uses TRBV2 and TRBJ2-6; a possible D gene is TRBD1 (6 bases). CDR3 length equals 17 residues. Germline V CDR1 and CDR2: SNHLY, FYNNEI. Trimming pared 4 bases from V and 0 bases from J, leaving 13 bases between. The CDR3 here is CASSGQARLSGANVLTF. The CDR3 region has the DNA TGTGCCAGCAGTGGACAGGCTAGACTCTCTGGGGCCAACGTCCTGACTTTC.

There are a few counts of this clone. J is TRBJ2-5 and V is TRBV12-5; the match to TRBD1 covers 9 bases. The junction had 7 bases not matched to a gene; V was cut back by 3 bases and J by 5 bases. Germline CDR1 and CDR2: LGHNT and FRNRAP. The CDR3 spans 15 residues. The CDR3 sequence is CASGFARDRAETQYF. The DNA for the CDR3 is TGTGCTAGTGGTTTTGCAAGGGACAGGGCGGAGACCCAGTACTTC.

This clone was seen more than once but under ten times. The V and J genes are TRBV21-1 and TRBJ2-1. TRBV21-1 is recorded as a pseudogene. The CDR3 has 11 residues. The CDR3 protein is CASSNHNEQFF. The CDR3 DNA sequence: TGTGCCAGCAGCAACCACAATGAGCAGTTCTTC.

The rearrangement joins TRBV7-2 to TRBJ1-1, with no clear D. Trimming stripped 6 bases from V and 4 bases from J, with 9 bases between. Germline V gene sequence: CDR1 SGHTA, CDR2 FQGNSA. The CDR3 length is 12 residues. The CDR3 here is CASSRTRTEAFF. DNA for the CDR3: TGTGCCAGCAGTCGGACGCGCACTGAAGCTTTCTTT.